This paragraph reports one TCR beta chain. Its antigen is as yet unknown. The data were taken from a study of identical twins. Study-wide findings and caveats: For cord blood, abundant beta clonotypes had fewer insertions, unlike memory repertoires, which showed none. Findings came from cross-sectional statistics, without long-term follow-up of donors.

Unique molecular identifiers were present on the cDNA, which also gained a universal primer site by template switching. TCRdb re-analysed the 5' RACE reads in MiXCR, keeping a single row per CDR3 protein. The sample includes approximately 700,000 distinct CDR3 sequences, 15% to 20% of them seen just once. This CDR3 has 15 residues. Germline values: CDR1 DFQATT, CDR2 SNEGSKA (reference sequence). The trim removed 5 bases at V and 2 bases at J, leaving 10 bases unmatched. These same records also appear under a second study, on T cells expressing NK-cell markers.

This rearrangement joins TRBV20-1 to TRBJ2-3; 7 nucleotides match TRBD1. The clonotype comes from a young woman in good health. The sequencing input was PBMCs. The DNA of the CDR3 is TGCAGTGCTGACAAGGGGACAGTAGCCACAGATACGCAGTATTTT. This encodes CSADKGTVATDTQYF.